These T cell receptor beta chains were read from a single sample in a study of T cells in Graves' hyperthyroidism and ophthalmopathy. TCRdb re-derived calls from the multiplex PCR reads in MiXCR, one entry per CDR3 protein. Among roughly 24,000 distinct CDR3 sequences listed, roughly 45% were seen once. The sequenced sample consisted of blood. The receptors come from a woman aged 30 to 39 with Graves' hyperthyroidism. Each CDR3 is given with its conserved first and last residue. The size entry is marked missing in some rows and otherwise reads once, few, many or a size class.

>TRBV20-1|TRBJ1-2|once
CSALLRSYGYTF
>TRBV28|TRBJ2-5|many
CASSSPPDSPQETQYF
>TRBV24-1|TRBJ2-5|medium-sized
CATSDNLGKETQYF
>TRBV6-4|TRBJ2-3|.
CASSDPREGTDTQYF
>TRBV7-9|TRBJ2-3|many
CASSYYSTDTQYF
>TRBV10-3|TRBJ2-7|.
CAITQGDNYEQYF
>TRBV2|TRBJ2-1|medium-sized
CASRRRTAKTDNEQFF
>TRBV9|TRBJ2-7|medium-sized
CASSVAERGSYEQYF
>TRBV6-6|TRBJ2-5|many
CASRKDRTTQETQYF
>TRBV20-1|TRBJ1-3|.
CSARDPQNSGNTIYF
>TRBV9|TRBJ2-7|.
CASSATGDTIDEQYF
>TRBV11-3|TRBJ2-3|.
CAISLGPTDMQYF
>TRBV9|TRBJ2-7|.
CASSGPGQGVLEQYF
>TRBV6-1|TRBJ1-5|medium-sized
CASTLTGSNQPQHF
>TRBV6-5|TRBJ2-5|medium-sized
CASSYTEGANQETQYF
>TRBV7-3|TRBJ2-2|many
CASSDRQGKTGELFF
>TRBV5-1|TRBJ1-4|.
CASSSSQGAAGKLFF
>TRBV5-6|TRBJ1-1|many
CASSLGFGLVEAFF
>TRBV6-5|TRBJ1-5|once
CASRDSQNQPQHF
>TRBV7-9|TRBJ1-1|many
CASSPGQFPEAFF
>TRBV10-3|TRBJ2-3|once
CAISKREGTDTQYF
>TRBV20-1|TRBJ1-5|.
CSALGLQPQRF
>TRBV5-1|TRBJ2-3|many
CASSPFTSANTQYF
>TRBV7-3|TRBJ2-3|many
CASSLKGGPGDLTDTQYF
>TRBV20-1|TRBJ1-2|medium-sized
CGLSYGYTF
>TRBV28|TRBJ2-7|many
CASSSNTYEQYF
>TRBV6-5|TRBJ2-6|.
CASSYSTGTVGYTGANVLTF
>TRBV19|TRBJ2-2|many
CASSIPKLFGSQPHGELFF
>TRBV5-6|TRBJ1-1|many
CASSEWAGAVNTEAFF
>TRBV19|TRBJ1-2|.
CASSQTGWGYGYTF
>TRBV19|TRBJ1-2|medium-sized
CASTEGFYGYTF
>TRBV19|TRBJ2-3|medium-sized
CASHSGQGTDTQYF
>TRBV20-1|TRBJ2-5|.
CSAPGQPQETQYF
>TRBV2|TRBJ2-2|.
CALNVGGRPGELFF
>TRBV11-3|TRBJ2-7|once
CAVDTVRHEQYF
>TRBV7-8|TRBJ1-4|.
CASSPTPSNEKLFF
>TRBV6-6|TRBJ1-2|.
CASSYSGGPHGYTF
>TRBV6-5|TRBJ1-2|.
CASSYLRGDGYTF
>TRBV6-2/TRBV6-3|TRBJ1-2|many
CASRRTGYGYTF
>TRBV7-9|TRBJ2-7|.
CASSYGTDLAEQYF
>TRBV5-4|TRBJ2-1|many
CASSPGPQPYNEQFF
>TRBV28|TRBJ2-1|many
CASTKNNEQFF
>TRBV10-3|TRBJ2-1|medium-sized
CAISDIGQGGEQFF
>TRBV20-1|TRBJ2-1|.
CSASFASGYEQFF
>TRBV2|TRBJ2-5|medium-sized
CASSELRVETQYF